Listed below are T cell receptor beta chains from one sample, sequenced in a study of identical twins. MiXCR, run by TCRdb on the 5' RACE reads, gives a single entry per CDR3 protein. Among around 470,000 distinct CDR3 sequences, over 12% were seen once, and the ten largest hold about 0.52%. These records were also assigned to another study, of yellow fever vaccine responses in identical twins.

Sequenced sample: CD4+ T cells sorted from blood. All receptors come from a woman aged 18-29 years in good health. The CDR3 runs from the conserved cysteine through the conserved F or W. A D gene is named only where the DNA matches it firmly. Clone sizes are given selectively: once, few, many, or a class where the clone is expanded.

v_gene	j_gene	abundance	len	d_gene	CDR3nt	CDR3aa
TRBV20-1	TRBJ2-3	-	15	-	TGCAGTGCTAGACGGACAAGGAGCGCTCAGGGTACGCAGTATTTT	CSARRTRSAQGTQYF
TRBV11-2	TRBJ2-7	-	14	TRBD2	TGTGCCAGCAGCGTTAGCGGGGGGCCCTACGAGCAGTACTTC	CASSVSGGPYEQYF
TRBV7-9	TRBJ1-3	once	12	-	TGTGCCAGCAGCCCATCGTCGGACACCATATATTTT	CASSPSSDTIYF
TRBV28	TRBJ2-5	few	11	-	TGTGCCAGCAGTTCGGGACCGACCCAGTACTTC	CASSSGPTQYF
TRBV10-3	TRBJ2-1	few	12	-	TGTGCCATCGGGCCAGAATACAATGAGCAGTTCTTC	CAIGPEYNEQFF
TRBV3-1	TRBJ1-1	-	13	-	TGTGCCAGCAGCCAAGCAGCCGTACCCAGAGCTTTCTTT	CASSQAAVPRAFF
TRBV6-1	TRBJ1-1	-	13	-	TGTGCCAGCACCCCCGCGATGAACACTGAAGCTTTCTTT	CASTPAMNTEAFF
TRBV27	TRBJ2-2	few	16	TRBD1	TGTGCCAGCAGTTTTTACCGGGACAGGGGCCCCGGGGAGCTGTTTTTT	CASSFYRDRGPGELFF
TRBV28	TRBJ2-7	few	15	-	TGTGCCAGCAGTCAACCGGGACGTGAATCCTACGAGCAGTACTTC	CASSQPGRESYEQYF
TRBV20-1	TRBJ1-4	few	13	-	TGCAGTGCAGGTGTTGCAACTAATGAAAAACTGTTTTTT	CSAGVATNEKLFF
TRBV27	TRBJ2-1	few	13	TRBD2	TGTGCCACCCAAGGACTAGCAAGGAATGAGCAGTTCTTC	CATQGLARNEQFF
TRBV11-1	TRBJ2-6	few	18	TRBD1	TGTGCCAGCAGCCGGGGGACAGGGAAAAACTCTGGGGCCAACGTCCTGACTTTC	CASSRGTGKNSGANVLTF
TRBV7-2	TRBJ2-3	many	15	-	TGTGCCAGCAGCTTAGGGGCAGGGGCCACAGATACGCAGTATTTT	CASSLGAGATDTQYF
TRBV12-3/TRBV12-4	TRBJ2-1	-	18	TRBD2	TGTGCCCTCAGTTTACTCCCCCCTGGACTAGCGGTTCCCCATGAGCAGTTCTTC	CALSLLPPGLAVPHEQFF
TRBV2	TRBJ2-1	few	16	-	TGTGCCAGCAGTGTTGGGAGAGAAACTTTTAGCAATGAGCAGTTCTTC	CASSVGRETFSNEQFF
TRBV7-2	TRBJ2-1	few	15	TRBD2	TGTGCCAGCAGCTTAAAAGCTAGCGGGGGCGGCGAGCAGTTCTTC	CASSLKASGGGEQFF
TRBV12-3/TRBV12-4	TRBJ2-1	-	16	TRBD2	TGTGCCAGCAGTCCGCGGACTAGCGGGGGGGATTGGGAGCAGTTCTTC	CASSPRTSGGDWEQFF
TRBV12-3/TRBV12-4	TRBJ2-7	many	11	-	TGTGCCAGCAGCACCGCCTACGAGCAGTACTTC	CASSTAYEQYF
TRBV11-2	TRBJ2-3	-	15	-	TGTGCCAGCAGCTCCCAGCCTGGGGGCACAGATACGCAGTATTTT	CASSSQPGGTDTQYF
TRBV5-1	TRBJ2-5	-	15	TRBD1	TGCGCCAGCAGCCTTTACAGGGGGCCCCAAGAGACCCAGTACTTC	CASSLYRGPQETQYF
TRBV2	TRBJ1-1	-	11	-	TGTGCCAGCAGAGAGAACACTGAAGCTTTCTTT	CASRENTEAFF
TRBV5-4	TRBJ1-1	-	14	-	TGTGCCAGCAGCGAAATGGACATGAACACTGAAGCTTTCTTT	CASSEMDMNTEAFF
TRBV20-1	TRBJ2-1	-	16	TRBD1	TGCAGTGCAGGCCATACCGGGACAGGGGGCTACAATGAGCAGTTCTTC	CSAGHTGTGGYNEQFF
TRBV5-1	TRBJ1-4	-	15	TRBD1	TGCGCCAGCAGCTCGGGACAGGCATATAATGAAAAACTGTTTTTT	CASSSGQAYNEKLFF
TRBV10-3	TRBJ2-7	-	14	TRBD2	TGTGCCATCAGAGCCGGGACTAGCGGCTACGAGCAGTACTTC	CAIRAGTSGYEQYF
TRBV7-2	TRBJ2-1	few	14	TRBD2	TGTGCCAGCAGCTTTTTTAGCGGGGGGAATGAGCAGTTCTTC	CASSFFSGGNEQFF
TRBV6-2/TRBV6-3	TRBJ2-1	few	16	-	TGTGCCAGCAGTTACGAGGACTGGAGCTCCTACAATGAGCAGTTCTTC	CASSYEDWSSYNEQFF
TRBV11-2	TRBJ2-5	-	14	-	TGTGCCAGCAGCTTGAGGACAAACCAAGAGACCCAGTACTTC	CASSLRTNQETQYF
TRBV20-1	TRBJ2-5	-	12	-	TGCAGTGCTGGTGAGGGGTCGGAGACCCAGTACTTC	CSAGEGSETQYF
TRBV7-2	TRBJ2-1	-	15	-	TGTGCCAGCAGCTTATGGGACACCATCTACAATGAGCAGTTCTTC	CASSLWDTIYNEQFF
TRBV5-1	TRBJ1-6	-	15	-	TGCGCCAGCAGTAACCCGGACGGGTCCTTTAGGGCCCTCCACTTT	CASSNPDGSFRALHF
TRBV27	TRBJ2-3	few	17	TRBD2	TGTGCCAGCGGCCCCTCGGAACAAGCGGGGGGATCAGATACGCAGTATTTT	CASGPSEQAGGSDTQYF
TRBV6-1	TRBJ2-2	few	15	TRBD2	TGTGCCAGCACCTCACTAGCGCTAGGCACCGGGGAGCTGTTTTTT	CASTSLALGTGELFF
TRBV3-1	TRBJ2-7	few	16	TRBD1	TGTGCCAGCAGCCCGTCCGGGACAGGGGGTCTCTACGAGCAGTACTTC	CASSPSGTGGLYEQYF
TRBV20-1	TRBJ1-2	few	15	-	TGCAGTGCTAGAGGTCCACAGAGCGGGGACTATGGCTACACCTTC	CSARGPQSGDYGYTF
TRBV2	TRBJ2-5	-	15	TRBD2	TGTGCCAGCAGTGGATCTAGCGGGGTCCAAGAGACCCAGTACTTC	CASSGSSGVQETQYF
TRBV20-1	TRBJ2-3	-	13	-	TGCAGTGGCCGTCGGGGTAGCACAGATACGCAGTATTTT	CSGRRGSTDTQYF
TRBV9	TRBJ2-3	-	19	TRBD2	TGTGCCAGCAGCGTGGGTCGGAGCGGGGGTCACCAGGGCACAGATACGCAGTATTTT	CASSVGRSGGHQGTDTQYF
TRBV6-4	TRBJ2-3	many	15	TRBD1	TGTGCCAGCAGTGACGGACAGGGAGGCACAGATACGCAGTATTTT	CASSDGQGGTDTQYF
TRBV7-2	TRBJ2-1	few	14	-	TGTGCCAGCAGCCCCCTGGACCTCAGACATGAGCAGTTCTTC	CASSPLDLRHEQFF
TRBV20-1	TRBJ2-2	-	16	TRBD2	TGCAGTGCTATCCGGGGACTAGCGGGAGAGGCAGGGGAGCTGTTTTTT	CSAIRGLAGEAGELFF
TRBV27	TRBJ2-4	few	19	TRBD2	TGTGCCAGCAGTTCTCAAAAGGCAGGGACTAGCGAGCGGAAAAACATTCAGTACTTC	CASSSQKAGTSERKNIQYF
TRBV9	TRBJ2-1	many	15	-	TGTGCCAGCAGCGTTGGCGGGAACTCCTACAATGAGCAGTTCTTC	CASSVGGNSYNEQFF
TRBV18	TRBJ1-5	-	14	TRBD1	TGTGCCAGCTCACCAGCGACAGGGGATCAGCCCCAGCATTTT	CASSPATGDQPQHF
TRBV29-1	TRBJ2-3	few	15	TRBD1	TGCAGCGTTGAGGGGACAGAACTAAACACAGATACGCAGTATTTT	CSVEGTELNTDTQYF
TRBV20-1	TRBJ2-7	-	15	-	TGCAGTGCTGGAAGGGTTGGTAGCGCAGCCTACGAGCAGTACTTC	CSAGRVGSAAYEQYF
TRBV5-1	TRBJ2-1	-	15	-	TGCGCCAGCAGGCCCGGGGGGCAGTCCTACAATGAGCAGTTCTTC	CASRPGGQSYNEQFF
TRBV15	TRBJ2-5	few	14	-	TGTGCCACCAGCAGAGATAAGCCCGGGGAGACCCAGTACTTC	CATSRDKPGETQYF
TRBV7-2	TRBJ2-5	few	17	-	TGTGCCAGCAGCCCGCGAGGGGGGGTCCTCAATGGAGAGACCCAGTACTTC	CASSPRGGVLNGETQYF
TRBV11-2	TRBJ2-5	once	16	TRBD1	TGTGCCAGCAGCTTAGGAGACAGGGGGAGCCAAGAGACCCAGTACTTC	CASSLGDRGSQETQYF
TRBV7-9	TRBJ2-1	few	17	-	TGTGCCAGCAGCTTAGGAACAGGGATCGGGTACTACAATGAGCAGTTCTTC	CASSLGTGIGYYNEQFF
TRBV20-1	TRBJ2-4	-	13	-	TGCAGTGCTAGGCGGGGAAGGGAAAACATTCAGTACTTC	CSARRGRENIQYF
TRBV3-1	TRBJ1-4	-	13	-	TGTGCCAGCAGCCTCGTGGCTAATGAAAAACTGTTTTTT	CASSLVANEKLFF